These 19 T cell receptor beta chains were all obtained from the same sample, sequenced in a study of blood T cells in healthy people across ages. Primed by a sample-barcoded 5' primer and a J-beta primer mix, a second PCR proceeded for about 7 to 11 cycles. Via MiXCR, TCRdb re-called the 5' RACE reads, giving one row per CDR3 protein. The top ten clones hold about 10% of a sample with some 930,000 distinct CDR3 sequences, roughly 28% of them seen once. This same sample was also taken into another study, of T cells of mothers and their children.

Sequenced input: blood. These receptors were obtained from a woman between 40 and 55 years old in good health.

This clonotype was seen many times. The V gene is TRBV28, the J gene TRBJ2-6, with 8 bases lining up with TRBD1. This CDR3 is built from 16 residues. In germline, CDR1 is MDHEN, CDR2 SYDVKM. The V and J ends lost 4 bases and 0 bases, in that order; junction bases with no gene match: 2. CDR3 in amino acids: CASSSTGDSGANVLTF. The CDR3, as DNA: TGTGCCAGCAGTTCGACAGGGGACTCTGGGGCCAACGTCCTGACTTTC.

A remark on this clonotype: Possible read error: a much larger clone is one base away. The genes are TRBV6-5 and TRBJ2-7; TRBD1 matches at 7 bases. The CDR3 has 14 amino acids. Germline values: CDR1 MNHEY, CDR2 SVGAGI. Trimming removed 7 bases from V and 2 bases from J; junction bases left unmatched: 8. The CDR3 sequence is CASNRQGGAYEQYF. The DNA for the CDR3 is TGTGCCAGCAACCGACAGGGTGGCGCCTACGAGCAGTACTTC.

This clonotype appeared a few times. No DNA is shown, since the ends of the CDR3 on it are uncertain; the CDR3 is the one TCRdb lists. This rearrangement joins TRBV24-1 to TRBJ2-5. Germline V CDR1 and CDR2: KGHDR, SFDVKD. A total of 14 residues make up the CDR3, ends included. Here the CDR3 reads CATSVPGSYNEQYF.

The chain carries TRBV12-3 or TRBV12-4 and TRBJ2-2; D remains unclear. V dropped 4 bases and J dropped 2 bases, with 8 bases sitting between them. The CDR3 length is 14 residues. For the CDR3, the DNA is TGTGCCAGCAGTTCGCGTCAAAACACCGGGGAGCTGTTTTTT. This translates into CASSSRQNTGELFF.

This clonotype was counted between two and nine times. The chain joins TRBV28 to TRBJ2-6; 8 nucleotides line up with TRBD1. CDR1 MDHEN and CDR2 SYDVKM come from the germline V gene. The CDR3 length is 17 residues. After removal of 10 bases from V and 0 bases from J, the junction contained 11 bases not matched to a gene. The CDR3 DNA reads TGTGCCACGACGGGCGGGGACAGGTACTCTGGGGCCAACGTCCTGACTTTC. Translated: CATTGGDRYSGANVLTF.

This clonotype was seen a few times. The chain has TRBV28 and TRBJ2-7, with 7 bases fitting TRBD2. The CDR3 is made up of 14 amino acids. J was trimmed by 1 base and V by 6 bases; bases with no gene match: 6. Germline CDR1 reads MDHEN; CDR2 reads SYDVKM. This CDR3 is CASSVTSASYEQYF. CDR3 nucleotide sequence: TGTGCCAGCAGCGTAACTAGCGCGTCCTACGAGCAGTACTTC.

On this clonotype itself: A junction boundary mismatches the germline segment, possibly from a read error. V and J are TRBV7-3 and TRBJ2-7; 7 bases map to TRBD1. The germline V gene has CDR1 SGHTA and CDR2 FQGTGA. The CDR3 has 16 residues. CDR3: CASSLGPSATGDEQYF. CDR3 DNA sequence: TGTGCCAGCAGCTTAGGCCCCTCTGCAACAGGGGATGAGCAGTACTTT.

Note on this clonotype: A read error may be the cause here, since a much bigger clone is one base away. The chain employs TRBV7-2 and TRBJ2-1; TRBD2 agrees at 7 bases. The germline gives CDR1 SGHTA, CDR2 FQGNSA. The CDR3 length is 13 residues. The CDR3 reads CASGLGSGGEQFF. The CDR3 DNA follows: TGTGCCAGCGGCTTAGGTTCGGGAGGTGAGCAGTTCTTC.

This clonotype was seen many times. The V gene is TRBV7-2, the J gene TRBJ2-4; no firm D call. This CDR3 has 13 amino acids. V lost 3 bases and J lost 6, with 9 bases in between. Germline CDR1 reads SGHTA; CDR2 reads FQGNSA. CDR3 loop: CASSFVGLNIQYF. CDR3 in DNA: TGTGCCAGCAGCTTCGTGGGCTTAAACATTCAGTACTTC.

V gene TRBV7-2 combines with J gene TRBJ2-1; D may be TRBD2 (5 bases). The germline CDR1 and CDR2 sequences are SGHTA and FQGNSA. The CDR3 is 16 residues long. Trimming removed 5 bases at V and 4 bases at J, with 18 bases between. CDR3 amino acids: CASSTSDWPPYNEQFF. Here the CDR3 DNA reads TGTGCCAGCAGCACTTCGGACTGGCCACCTTACAATGAGCAGTTCTTC. Looking up the rest from reference TRBV7-2 and TRBJ2-1 gives the full variable domain: GAGVSQSPSNKVTEKGKDVELRCDPISGHTALYWYRQSLGQGLEFLIYFQGNSAPDKSGLPSDRFSAERTGGSVSTLTIQRTQQEDSAVYLCASSTSDWPPYNEQFFGPGTRLTVL.

This clonotype was recorded a few times. This rearrangement joins TRBV7-2 to TRBJ2-5; TRBD2 matches at 12 bases. With 1 base clipped from V and 2 bases from J, the junction kept 5 bases outside the gene matches. This CDR3 comprises 17 residues. Germline CDR1 and CDR2: SGHTA and FQGNSA. This chain's CDR3 is CASSLGTSGVIQETQYF. Written as DNA, the CDR3 is TGTGCCAGCAGCTTAGGGACTAGCGGGGTAATTCAAGAGACCCAGTACTTC. Combining the CDR3 with reference TRBV7-2 and TRBJ2-5 gives the whole variable domain GAGVSQSPSNKVTEKGKDVELRCDPISGHTALYWYRQSLGQGLEFLIYFQGNSAPDKSGLPSDRFSAERTGGSVSTLTIQRTQQEDSAVYLCASSLGTSGVIQETQYFGPGTRLLVL.

The chain combines TRBV7-9 with TRBJ2-3; weak D call: TRBD2 (6 bases). CDR1 is SEHNR and CDR2 is FQNEAQ in the germline V gene (reference sequence). This CDR3 spans 15 amino acids. V was clipped by 1 base and J by 1 base, with 9 bases between them. CDR3 sequence (DNA): TGTGCCAGCAGCTTAGGGGTAGCGGGCACAGATACGCAGTATTTT. Protein product: CASSLGVAGTDTQYF.

The chain uses TRBV7-9 and TRBJ1-5, with D hard to call. CDR1 is SEHNR and CDR2 is FQNEAQ in the germline V gene (reference sequence). V lost 0 bases, J lost 5 bases, and 11 bases lay in between. This CDR3 has 15 amino acids. CDR3 nucleotide sequence: TGTGCCAGCAGCTTAGCCCTCGGTAGAGATCAGCCCCAGCATTTT. Translated: CASSLALGRDQPQHF.

This sequence joins TRBV9 and TRBJ2-1, with TRBD1 identical over 8 bases. CDR1 SGDLS and CDR2 YYNGEE come from the germline V gene. The CDR3 is 17 amino acids. V gave up 3 bases and J gave up 9 bases; unmatched junction bases: 17. The CDR3 region is CASSDPPGQGAYGEQFF. CDR3 bases: TGTGCCAGCAGCGACCCCCCGGGGCAGGGGGCGTATGGTGAGCAGTTCTTC.

V and J are TRBV7-2 and TRBJ2-1; 8 bases line up with TRBD2. The CDR3 length is 16 residues. After removal of 8 bases from V and 4 bases from J, the junction contained 13 bases not matched to a gene. Germline CDR1 reads SGHTA; CDR2 reads FQGNSA. The CDR3 loop reads CASLPPGGASYNEQFF. The CDR3 DNA follows: TGTGCCAGCCTCCCTCCCGGGGGGGCCTCTTACAATGAGCAGTTCTTC.

This clonotype was counted only a few times. The rearrangement links TRBV14 to TRBJ2-5; possibly TRBD2 for D (6 bases). CDR1 is SGHDN and CDR2 is FVKESK in the germline V gene. CDR3 length: 17 residues. V was pared by 1 base and J by 2 bases, with 17 bases between. The CDR3 bases are TGTGCCAGCAGCCAAGCGAACCAGGGACTTATACAAGAGACCCAGTACTTC. Amino acid sequence: CASSQANQGLIQETQYF.

The chain combines TRBV12-3 or TRBV12-4 with TRBJ1-4; unclear D gene. Trimming took 6 bases from V and 4 from J, leaving 12 bases between them. CDR3 size: 14 residues. The CDR3 sequence: CASSPEQLNEKLFF. The CDR3 nucleotides read TGTGCCAGCAGCCCCGAACAGCTTAATGAAAAACTGTTTTTT.

Comment on this clonotype: This sequence may be a read error, since a much larger clone differs from it by one base. The V call is TRBV20-1, the J call TRBJ2-1; no firm D call. The CDR3 consists of 12 residues. Germline V lookup: CDR1 DFQATT, CDR2 SNEGSKA (reference sequence). Trimming stripped 3 bases from V and 13 bases from J, with 16 bases between. The CDR3 bases are TGCAGTGCTAGGGATCACCGAGAGACCCAGTTCTTC. Translated: CSARDHRETQFF.

The V gene is TRBV20-1, the J gene TRBJ2-7; 8 positions match TRBD1. CDR1 DFQATT and CDR2 SNEGSKA come from the germline V gene (reference sequence). The length of the CDR3 is 15 residues. V trimming: 6 bases; J trimming: 4 bases; junction bases outside the gene matches: 14. Here the CDR3 reads CSASNLKTGEYEQYF. CDR3 bases: TGCAGTGCCTCAAACCTAAAGACAGGGGAATACGAGCAGTACTTC.